What follows is one T cell receptor (beta chain) and its context. Its antigen is as yet unknown. The data originate from a study of response to subunit inactivated influenza vaccine. The study, taken as a whole, reports: Few additional T cells are recruited per seasonal influenza vaccination, authors suggested.

Each CDR3 protein is one row after TCRdb ran MiXCR on the RT-PCR reads. This sample has some 600,000 distinct CDR3 sequences, with 14% found just once. The CDR3 loop spans 14 amino acids. Deletions cut 3 bases from V and 0 bases from J, with 6 bases between. Germline V gives CDR1 MGHRA, CDR2 YSYEKL. Sequenced here: PBMCs from blood, sampled around 15 days before vaccination. V and J are TRBV4-1 and TRBJ1-5; no firm D call. This clonotype was obtained from a man between 50 and 59 years old who received an inactivated influenza vaccine. The CDR3 DNA is TGCGCCAGCAGCCACATTAATAGCAATCAGCCCCAGCATTTT. Its translation: CASSHINSNQPQHF.